A single sample is the source of the 25 T cell receptor beta chains below, sequenced in a study of long-term antiretroviral therapy in people with HIV. The immunoSEQ assay was v3.0, run at survey level. TCRdb keeps only in-frame clones here, not all; method: immunoSEQ multiplex PCR. The data contain about 29,000 clones, about three quarters of them singletons. The specimen was unsorted PBMCs, collected 1.5 years before starting antiretroviral therapy. Receptor source: a man between 18 and 29 years old with HIV.

J is TRBJ2-7 and V is TRBV10-3; D gene uncertain. Looked up from germline, CDR1 is ENHRY and CDR2 is SYGVKD. Trimming removed 3 bases from V and 0 bases from J, with 12 bases in between. The CDR3 has 15 residues. CDR3 DNA sequence: TGTGCCATCAGTGATCCGGATGTTTACTCCTACGAGCAGTACTTC. Protein product: CAISDPDVYSYEQYF.

As DNA, the CDR3 is TGTGCCAGCAATACCGGGACAGGGATGAGTGAGCAGTTCTTC. Amino acids: CASNTGTGMSEQFF. The V gene is TRBV2, the J gene TRBJ2-1; 9 bases agree with TRBD1. This CDR3 comprises 14 residues. CDR1 is SNHLY and CDR2 is FYNNEI in the germline V gene. V shed 7 bases, J shed 9 bases, and the junction held 10 bases outside the gene matches.

The table lists this clone with a count of one. This chain joins TRBV10-2 and TRBJ2-7, with a tentative D call TRBD2 (6 bases). Germline V CDR1 and CDR2: WSHSY, SAAADI. Trimming removed 2 bases at V and 4 bases at J, with 9 bases between. This CDR3 is built from 13 residues. The DNA for the CDR3 is TGCGCCAGCAGTGAGCCGGGGGTTTACGAGCAGTACTTC. Translation gives CASSEPGVYEQYF.

The chain carries TRBV29-1 and TRBJ2-5; D might be TRBD1 (6 bases). The CDR3 is 11 residues long. The germline gives CDR1 SQVTM, CDR2 ANQGSEA. The germline V and J ends were trimmed by 7 bases and 8 bases, with 14 bases remaining between them. The CDR3 sequence is CSAVWGLTQYF. The CDR3, as DNA: TGCAGCGCTGTGTGGGGGCTAACCCAGTACTTC.

The J gene is TRBJ2-7, the V gene TRBV9; the match to TRBD2 covers 8 bases. J gave up 4 bases and V 0 bases, and 6 bases lay outside the gene matches. CDR1 is SGDLS, CDR2 YYNGEE, per germline. CDR3 length: 15 residues. The CDR3 nucleotides read TGTGCCAGCAGCGTAGGTAATAGCGGGAAATACGAGCAGTACTTC. It codes for CASSVGNSGKYEQYF.

J is TRBJ2-2 and V is TRBV15; D call uncertain. The CDR3 length is 14 residues. V was trimmed by 0 bases and J by 4 bases, leaving 6 bases between them. Germline assignment: CDR1 LNHNV and CDR2 YYDKDF (reference sequence). CDR3 nucleotides: TGTGCCACCAGCAGAGATAGGGCCACCGGGGAGCTGTTTTTT. Residues: CATSRDRATGELFF.

V usage is TRBV5-1 and J usage is TRBJ2-1, with 8 bases that match TRBD2. From germline, CDR1 is SGHRS and CDR2 YFSETQ. Trimming removed 4 bases from V and 11 bases from J; junction bases left unmatched: 11. The CDR3 totals 14 residues. CDR3 region: CASSPGGASSKQFF. DNA for the CDR3: TGCGCCAGCAGCCCGGGAGGGGCATCCAGCAAGCAGTTCTTC.

This rearrangement joins TRBV7-9 to TRBJ2-3, with a tentative D call TRBD1 (5 bases). Trimming shortened V by 4 bases and J by 0 bases, and 11 bases separated the two germline ends. The CDR3 spans 15 residues. CDR1 is SEHNR, CDR2 FQNEAQ, per germline (reference sequence). The CDR3 sequence: CASSSPGASTDTQYF. The DNA of the CDR3 is TGTGCCAGCAGCTCCCCTGGGGCTAGCACAGATACGCAGTATTTT.

This clone was detected a few times. V usage is TRBV19 and J usage is TRBJ2-1; D might be TRBD1 (6 bases). With 2 bases removed from V and 7 bases from J, the gap between germline ends came to 6 bases. The CDR3 consists of 12 residues. Per germline, CDR1 LNHDA and CDR2 SQIVND (reference sequence). CDR3 sequence reads: CASSITGNEQFF. The CDR3 DNA is TGTGCCAGTAGTATAACAGGGAATGAGCAGTTCTTC. Based on the CDR3 plus reference TRBV19 and TRBJ2-1, the full variable domain is DGGITQSPKYLFRKEGQNVTLSCEQNLNHDAMYWYRQDPGQGLRLIYYSQIVNDFQKGDIAEGYSVSREKKESFPLTVTSAQKNPTAFYLCASSITGNEQFFGPGTRLTVL.

The chain carries TRBV7-9 and TRBJ2-3; 11 bases are a match to TRBD2. The germline V gene has CDR1 SEHNR and CDR2 FQNEAQ (reference sequence). The CDR3 runs to 16 residues. Germline trimming cut 4 bases from V and 1 base from J; bases unmatched to any gene: 4. CDR3 in amino acids: CASSSGLAVGTDTQYF. The CDR3 nucleotides read TGTGCCAGCAGCTCGGGACTAGCGGTGGGCACAGATACGCAGTATTTT.

This sequence joins TRBV7-8 and TRBJ1-5, with D possibly TRBD1 on 5 matching bases. Germline CDR1 is SGHVS and CDR2 is FQNEAQ. The CDR3 is 13 residues long. The V and J ends lost 5 bases and 5 bases respectively, with 10 bases between them. The CDR3 reads CASSEDTYQPQHF. DNA for the CDR3: TGTGCCAGCAGCGAGGACACCTATCAGCCCCAGCATTTT.

This clone came up once. This chain joins TRBV5-6 and TRBJ1-6, with 7 bases identical to TRBD1. Germline loops: CDR1 SGHDT, CDR2 YYEEEE. The CDR3 has 15 residues. Trimming cost V 0 bases and J 10 bases; bases outside gene matches: 7. CDR3: CASSLEATGWSPLHF. The CDR3 DNA sequence: TGTGCCAGCAGCTTGGAAGCGACAGGGTGGTCACCCCTCCACTTT.

The J gene is TRBJ2-1, the V gene TRBV2, with 7 positions matching TRBD2. Germline V lookup: CDR1 SNHLY, CDR2 FYNNEI. V trimming: 4 bases; J trimming: 7 bases; junction bases outside the gene matches: 13. This CDR3 contains 16 residues. CDR3: CASSAPAGGTGNEQFF. The DNA of the CDR3 is TGTGCCAGCAGTGCCCCTGCCGGGGGGACGGGAAATGAGCAGTTCTTC.

The J gene is TRBJ1-1, the V gene TRBV30, with D hard to call. CDR3 length: 12 amino acids. Germline V gene data show CDR1 as GTSNPN and CDR2 as SVGIG (reference sequence). The germline V and J ends were trimmed by 4 bases and 5 bases, with 11 bases remaining between them. CDR3 coding DNA: TGTGCCTGGACGGCCGTGGGGACTGAAGCTTTCTTT. It specifies CAWTAVGTEAFF.

A note on this clone: An end of the junction differs from the germline gene, which may be a read error. The chain recombines TRBV7-9 with TRBJ2-1, with TRBD2 matching 9 bases. The germline V gene has CDR1 SEHNR and CDR2 FQNEAQ (reference sequence). This CDR3 is built from 12 residues. CDR3: CASSLPRREGVF. Written as DNA, the CDR3 is TGTGCCAGCAGCCTCCCCCGGCGGGAGGGGGTCTTC. The full variable domain, completed using reference TRBV7-9 and TRBJ2-1, is DTGVSQNPRHKITKRGQNVTFRCDPISEHNRLYWYRQTLGQGPEFLTYFQNEAQLEKSRLLSDRFSAERPKGSFSTLEIQRTEQGDSAMYLCASSLPRREGVFGPGTRLTVL.

The V and J genes are TRBV7-2 and TRBJ2-1; tentative D call: TRBD2 (6 bases). V gave up 3 bases and J gave up 7 bases, with 16 bases separating them. The CDR3 totals 15 residues. Germline CDR1 and CDR2: SGHTA and FQGNSA. CDR3 sequence: CASSFASVVWNEQFF. Here the CDR3 DNA reads TGTGCCAGCAGCTTCGCTAGCGTAGTTTGGAATGAGCAGTTCTTC. The complete variable domain, with remaining parts taken from reference TRBV7-2 and TRBJ2-1, reads GAGVSQSPSNKVTEKGKDVELRCDPISGHTALYWYRQSLGQGLEFLIYFQGNSAPDKSGLPSDRFSAERTGGSVSTLTIQRTQQEDSAVYLCASSFASVVWNEQFFGPGTRLTVL.

The chain carries TRBV7-9 and TRBJ2-1; TRBD1 is a possible D gene (6 bases). The CDR3 consists of 17 residues. Germline-derived CDR1 and CDR2 are SEHNR and FQNEAQ (reference sequence). Deletions cut 2 bases from V and 0 bases from J, with 14 bases between. CDR3 region: CASSLMFGQSSYNEQFF. The DNA of the CDR3 is TGTGCCAGCAGCTTAATGTTTGGACAGAGCTCCTACAATGAGCAGTTCTTC. Full variable domain (missing parts from reference TRBV7-9 and TRBJ2-1): DTGVSQNPRHKITKRGQNVTFRCDPISEHNRLYWYRQTLGQGPEFLTYFQNEAQLEKSRLLSDRFSAERPKGSFSTLEIQRTEQGDSAMYLCASSLMFGQSSYNEQFFGPGTRLTVL.

This clone was counted once. This chain connects TRBV7-3 to TRBJ1-1; 11 bases align to TRBD1. The CDR3 consists of 15 residues. With V trimmed by 5 bases and J by 4 bases, 6 bases remained unmatched. CDR1 is SGHTA, CDR2 FQGTGA, per germline. CDR3 sequence (DNA): TGTGCCAGCAGCCAGGACAGGGGGCGAGGCACTGAAGCTTTCTTT. Translated: CASSQDRGRGTEAFF.

J is TRBJ2-2 and V is TRBV5-4; D gene uncertain. The CDR3 is 13 amino acids. CDR1 is SGHNT, CDR2 YYREEE, per germline (reference sequence). V dropped 0 bases and J dropped 1 base, with 1 base sitting between them. The CDR3 region has the DNA TGTGCCAGCAGCTTGGGGAACACCGGGGAGCTGTTTTTT. Residues: CASSLGNTGELFF.

This CDR3 is CASSLREGYEQYF. The CDR3 DNA reads as TGTGCCAGCAGTTTACGGGAGGGCTACGAGCAGTACTTC. This chain joins TRBV27 and TRBJ2-7; 8 nucleotides match TRBD2. The CDR3 has 13 amino acids. V was clipped by 2 bases and J by 3 bases; unmatched bases: 0. CDR1 MNHEY and CDR2 SMNVEV come from the germline V gene (reference sequence).

This chain's CDR3 is CASSLAGATGELFF. The DNA for the CDR3 is TGCGCCAGCAGCTTGGCCGGGGCTACCGGGGAGCTGTTTTTT. J is TRBJ2-2 and V is TRBV5-1; the D gene could be TRBD1 or TRBD2 (5 bases each). Deletions cut 0 bases from V and 5 bases from J, with 8 bases between. This CDR3 comprises 14 residues. Germline V gene sequence: CDR1 SGHRS, CDR2 YFSETQ.

In this sample, this clone turned up once. The rearrangement joins TRBV27 to TRBJ2-1, with D hard to call. V was trimmed by 5 bases and J by 8 bases, leaving 13 bases between them. This CDR3 has 13 amino acids. Germline values: CDR1 MNHEY, CDR2 SMNVEV (reference sequence). The CDR3 region has the DNA TGTGCCAGCAGTAATCAAGAAGGATATGAGCAGTTCTTC. Its protein is CASSNQEGYEQFF.

The chain carries TRBV7-3 and TRBJ2-2, with 7 bases fitting TRBD1. The J segment lost 5 bases and the V segment lost 5 bases, leaving 5 bases of the junction unmatched. CDR1 and CDR2 from the germline V gene are SGHTA and FQGTGA. The CDR3 runs to 14 residues. The CDR3 reads CASSRGQQTGELFF. The CDR3, as DNA: TGTGCCAGCAGCCGGGGACAGCAAACCGGGGAGCTGTTTTTT.

This chain links TRBV5-5 with TRBJ2-5, with 9 nucleotides matching TRBD2. The CDR3 loop spans 16 amino acids. V lost 0 bases and J lost 5; bases outside the gene matches: 8. Germline V gives CDR1 SGHKS, CDR2 YYEKEE (reference sequence). CDR3 residues: CASSLVMAGGAETQYF. Written as DNA, the CDR3 is TGTGCCAGCAGCTTGGTTATGGCGGGGGGGGCGGAGACCCAGTACTTC.

The chain combines TRBV7-9 with TRBJ2-7, with D hard to call. Per germline, CDR1 SEHNR and CDR2 FQNEAQ (reference sequence). V gave up 5 bases and J gave up 3 bases, with 8 bases separating them. The CDR3 loop spans 12 amino acids. CDR3 sequence: CASSMTSYEQYF. The CDR3 DNA follows: TGTGCCAGCAGCATGACAAGCTACGAGCAGTACTTC.